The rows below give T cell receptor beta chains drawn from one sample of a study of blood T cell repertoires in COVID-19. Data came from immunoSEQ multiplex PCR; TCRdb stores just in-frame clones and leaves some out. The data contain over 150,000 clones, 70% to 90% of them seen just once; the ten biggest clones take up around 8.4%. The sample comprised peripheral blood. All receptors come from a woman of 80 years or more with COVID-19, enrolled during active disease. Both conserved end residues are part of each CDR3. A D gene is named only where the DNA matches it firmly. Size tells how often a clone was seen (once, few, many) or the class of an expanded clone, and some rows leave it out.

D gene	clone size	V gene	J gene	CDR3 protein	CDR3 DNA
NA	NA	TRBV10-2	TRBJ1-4	CASSVMLGGGLFF	TGCGCCAGCAGTGTTATGTTGGGCGGGGGACTGTTTTTT
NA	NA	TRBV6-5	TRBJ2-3	CASSYSGVSGDTQYF	TGTGCCAGCAGTTACTCAGGGGTTTCCGGAGATACGCAGTATTTT
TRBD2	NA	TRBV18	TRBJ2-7	CASSPSTSLSYEQYF	TGTGCCAGCTCACCATCGACTAGCCTCTCCTACGAGCAGTACTTC
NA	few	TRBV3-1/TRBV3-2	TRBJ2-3	CASSQGGLDSDTQYF	TGTGCCAGCAGCCAAGGAGGGTTGGATTCAGATACGCAGTATTTT
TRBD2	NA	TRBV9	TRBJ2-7	CASSVASAGGPGEQYF	TGTGCCAGCAGCGTAGCTTCGGCGGGGGGCCCAGGCGAGCAGTACTTC
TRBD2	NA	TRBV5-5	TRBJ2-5	CASSLVAGVQETQYF	TGTGCCAGCAGCTTGGTTGCGGGAGTTCAAGAGACCCAGTACTTC
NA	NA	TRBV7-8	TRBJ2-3	CASNEGVADTQYF	TGTGCCAGCAACGAGGGAGTAGCAGATACGCAGTATTTT
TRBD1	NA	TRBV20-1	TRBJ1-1	CSASIAGGYTEAFF	TGCAGTGCTAGTATCGCAGGGGGCTACACTGAAGCTTTCTTT
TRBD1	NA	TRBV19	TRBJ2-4	CASSTRQGTIQYF	TGTGCCAGTAGTACAAGACAGGGTACCATTCAGTACTTC
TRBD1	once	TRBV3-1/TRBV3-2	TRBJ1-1	CASSQGPTGLAEAFF	TGTGCCAGCAGCCAAGGCCCGACAGGGCTGGCCGAAGCTTTCTTT
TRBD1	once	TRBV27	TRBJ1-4	CASSRQGAEKLFF	TGTGCCAGCAGTAGACAGGGGGCTGAAAAACTGTTTTTT
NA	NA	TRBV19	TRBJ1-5	CASSIGGGNLKPQHF	TGTGCCAGTAGTATCGGGGGGGGGAACCTGAAGCCCCAGCATTTT
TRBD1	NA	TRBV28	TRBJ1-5	CASRPPGDRASNQPQHF	TGTGCCAGCAGACCCCCGGGGGACAGGGCCTCAAATCAGCCCCAGCATTTT
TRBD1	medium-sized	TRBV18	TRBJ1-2	CASSPTPGTDYGYTF	TGTGCCAGCTCACCGACCCCCGGGACAGATTATGGCTACACCTTC
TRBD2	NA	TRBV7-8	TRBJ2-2	CASSLPGGPVTGELFF	TGTGCCAGCAGCTTACCGGGGGGGCCGGTGACCGGGGAGCTGTTTTTT
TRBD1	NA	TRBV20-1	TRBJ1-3	CSASSGTGNTIYF	TGCAGTGCTAGTTCAGGGACAGGGAACACCATATATTTT
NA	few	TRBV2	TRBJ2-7	CASRHELTTYEQYF	TGTGCCAGCAGACACGAATTGACAACCTACGAGCAGTACTTC
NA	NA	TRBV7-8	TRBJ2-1	CASSVGSPHNEQFF	TGTGCCAGCAGCGTCGGGAGTCCCCACAATGAGCAGTTCTTC
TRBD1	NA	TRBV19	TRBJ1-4	CASWRAGTGELGF	TGTGCCAGTTGGAGGGCCGGGACAGGGGAACTTGGTTTT
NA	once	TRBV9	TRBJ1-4	CASSGRDINNEKLFF	TGTGCCAGCAGCGGCCGGGACATAAATAATGAAAAACTGTTTTTT
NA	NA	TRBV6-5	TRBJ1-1	CASSYLPNGDTEAFF	TGTGCCAGCAGTTATTTACCAAACGGGGACACTGAAGCTTTCTTT
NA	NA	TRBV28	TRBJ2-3	CASSPVGVTGTDTQYF	TGTGCCAGCAGTCCTGTCGGGGTTACGGGCACAGATACGCAGTATTTT
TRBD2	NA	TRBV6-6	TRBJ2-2	CASSLWRGRDTGELFF	TGTGCCAGCAGTCTTTGGCGGGGGAGGGACACCGGGGAGCTGTTTTTT
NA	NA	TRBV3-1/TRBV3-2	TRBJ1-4	CASSPGVGKLFF	TGTGCCAGCAGCCCCGGAGTGGGAAAACTGTTTTTT
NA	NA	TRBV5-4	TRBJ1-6	CASSLFDPGNSPLHF	TGTGCCAGCAGCTTGTTCGACCCCGGGAATTCACCCCTCCACTTT
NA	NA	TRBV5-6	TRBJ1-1	CASSLARNTEAFF	TGTGCCAGCAGCTTGGCCAGGAACACTGAAGCTTTCTTT
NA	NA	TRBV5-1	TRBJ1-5	CASRREGDVNQPQHF	TGCGCCAGTCGGAGGGAAGGGGATGTCAATCAGCCCCAGCATTTT
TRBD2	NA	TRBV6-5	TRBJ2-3	CASSEGRREADTQYF	TGTGCCAGCAGCGAGGGAAGACGGGAGGCAGATACGCAGTATTTT
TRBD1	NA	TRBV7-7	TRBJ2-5	CASSLAQGERETQYF	TGTGCTAGCAGCTTAGCACAGGGGGAGAGAGAGACCCAGTACTTC
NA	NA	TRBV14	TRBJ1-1	CASSQGRDTEAFF	TGTGCCAGCAGCCAAGGGAGGGACACTGAAGCTTTCTTT
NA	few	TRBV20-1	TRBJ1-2	CSASIQGNHGYTF	TGCAGTGCTAGTATACAGGGAAACCATGGCTACACCTTC
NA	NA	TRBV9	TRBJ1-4	CASDSNPTRGTNEKLFF	TGTGCCAGCGACAGTAACCCCACCCGGGGGACTAATGAAAAACTGTTTTTT
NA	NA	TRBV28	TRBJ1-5	CATGTPNSPQHF	TGTGCCACCGGGACACCAAATTCCCCCCAGCATTTT
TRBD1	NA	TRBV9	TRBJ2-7	CASSRTGVGEQYF	TGTGCCAGCAGTAGGACAGGGGTGGGGGAGCAGTACTTC
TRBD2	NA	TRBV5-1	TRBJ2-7	CASSLVAGVYHEQYF	TGCGCCAGCAGCTTGGTAGCGGGAGTTTACCACGAGCAGTACTTC
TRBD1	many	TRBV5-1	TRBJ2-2	CASSLLPGGPSNTGELFF	TGCGCCAGCAGCTTATTGCCAGGGGGACCTTCGAACACCGGGGAGCTGTTTTTT
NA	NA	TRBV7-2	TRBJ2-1	CASSPTTVGEQFF	TGTGCCAGCAGCCCGACGACAGTGGGTGAGCAGTTCTTC
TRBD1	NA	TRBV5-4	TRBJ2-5	CASALVGGGETQYF	TGTGCCAGCGCCTTAGTAGGGGGCGGCGAGACCCAGTACTTC
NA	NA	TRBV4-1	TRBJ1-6	CASSQASFQGNSPLHF	TGCGCCAGCAGCCAAGCTTCGTTCCAGGGAAATTCACCCCTCCACTTT
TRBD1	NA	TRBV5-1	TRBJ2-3	CASSHSGTGGDTQYF	TGCGCCAGCAGCCACTCCGGGACAGGGGGAGATACGCAGTATTTT
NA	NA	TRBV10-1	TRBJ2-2	CASSEPTGSTGELFF	TGCGCCAGCAGTGAGCCGACGGGGAGCACCGGGGAGCTGTTTTTT
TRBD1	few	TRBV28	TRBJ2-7	CGAQGVGEQYF	TGTGGGGCTCAGGGGGTTGGGGAGCAGTACTTC
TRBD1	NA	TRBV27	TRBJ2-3	CASSFTGRGLADTQYF	TGTGCCAGCAGTTTTACCGGCAGGGGGTTGGCAGATACGCAGTATTTT
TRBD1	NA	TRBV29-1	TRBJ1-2	CSVGGTGSGGYTF	TGCAGCGTTGGCGGGACAGGGAGCGGTGGCTACACCTTC
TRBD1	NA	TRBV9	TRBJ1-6	CASSFLGTGNSPLHF	TGTGCCAGCAGCTTCTTGGGGACAGGGAATTCACCCCTCCACTTT
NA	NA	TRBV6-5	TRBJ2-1	CASSRMDSRAQFF	TGTGCCAGCAGTCGGATGGACAGCAGGGCCCAGTTCTTC
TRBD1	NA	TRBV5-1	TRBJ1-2	CASSPGDSDPAGGYTF	TGCGCCAGCAGCCCGGGGGACAGCGACCCTGCGGGAGGCTACACCTTC